These 7 T cell receptor beta chains share one sample of origin, sequenced in a study of post-analysis software for immune sequencing data. Study-wide results and caveats: TRBV segments more frequent in patients than in controls numbered several and included TRBV5-6, TRBV5-1 and TRBV20-1.

Every TCR beta cDNA library bore unique molecular identifiers. TCRdb re-called the PCR reads through MiXCR, storing one row per CDR3 protein. The table includes some 890,000 distinct CDR3 sequences, approximately 53% detected once. Their specific antigens are unknown. The specimen was blood. The source is a girl aged 10 to 17 with multiple sclerosis.

The rearrangement joins TRBV7-9 to TRBJ2-3, with TRBD1 matching 9 bases. V shed 4 bases, J shed 2 bases, and the junction held 4 bases outside the gene matches. The CDR3 loop spans 15 amino acids. The V gene's germline CDR1 is SEHNR and CDR2 FQNEAQ (reference sequence). The CDR3 sequence: CASSYTGGNTDTQYF. The CDR3 bases are TGTGCCAGCAGCTACACAGGGGGCAACACAGATACGCAGTATTTT.

V gene TRBV18 combines with J gene TRBJ1-5; TRBD1 might be the D (5 bases). The CDR3 sequence is 14 residues long. V gave up 6 bases and J gave up 4 bases, with 13 bases separating them. The germline V gene encodes CDR1 KGHSH and CDR2 LQKENI. CDR3 loop: CASSLSQDNQPQHF. DNA for the CDR3: TGTGCCAGCTCTTTATCACAGGATAATCAGCCCCAGCATTTT.

This sequence joins TRBV7-8 and TRBJ1-4; D might be TRBD1 (5 bases). Trimming took off 0 bases at V and 8 bases at J, with 10 bases between the two ends. The CDR3 has 14 amino acids. Per germline, CDR1 SGHVS and CDR2 FQNEAQ. The CDR3 DNA sequence: TGTGCCAGCAGCTTAGCGGGGGGTCCGGAAAAACTGTTTTTT. As protein: CASSLAGGPEKLFF.

This CDR3 reads CASSRTGDNYGYTF. CDR3 coding DNA: TGTGCCAGCAGCAGGACAGGGGATAACTATGGCTACACCTTC. This chain joins TRBV5-5 and TRBJ1-2, with TRBD1 identical over 9 bases. This CDR3 comprises 14 residues. From germline, CDR1 is SGHKS and CDR2 YYEKEE (reference sequence). The V gene end was trimmed by 4 bases and the J gene end by 1 base; junction bases not matched to a gene: 2.

This clonotype has a handful of counts. This chain joins TRBV11-1 and TRBJ2-3; D might be TRBD2 (5 bases). This CDR3 has 14 amino acids. Trimming stripped 4 bases from V and 6 bases from J, with 14 bases between. Germline CDR1 is SGHAT and CDR2 is FQDESV (reference sequence). For the CDR3, the DNA is TGTGCCAGCAGCTCTACCCGCCCGGGGGATACGCAGTATTTT. Protein sequence: CASSSTRPGDTQYF.

The chain joins TRBV3-1 to TRBJ2-1; D call uncertain. This CDR3 contains 15 residues. Trimming took off 0 bases at V and 2 bases at J, with 8 bases between the two ends. Germline CDR1 LGHDT, CDR2 YNNKEL (reference sequence). The CDR3 DNA reads TGTGCCAGCAGCCAAGAACACCTCACCTACAATGAGCAGTTCTTC. Its translation is CASSQEHLTYNEQFF.

This sequence joins TRBV5-1 and TRBJ2-7; 8 positions match TRBD1. This CDR3 has 15 residues. Germline CDR1 is SGHRS and CDR2 is YFSETQ. J was trimmed by 7 bases and V by 0 bases; bases with no gene match: 9. The CDR3 DNA reads as TGCGCCAGCAGCTTGGCCGGGACAGGAAAAGCGGAGCAGTACTTC. The encoded protein is CASSLAGTGKAEQYF.